This T cell receptor beta chain was captured by sequencing in a study of cytomegalovirus exposure and HLA in healthy donors (dated by TCRdb to 2017 to 2019). General notes on the study: An earlier analysis of more than 550 of the donors reported about 300 Gb of sequence data and 90 million to 120 million unique TCR beta sequences obtained from around 190 million T cells. The study used immunosequencing to profile the T cell repertoires of approximately 630 subjects and linked those repertoires to cytomegalovirus serostatus. Every repertoire in the discovery cohort had been generated on one and the same sequencing platform. To predict cytomegalovirus infection status, the study combined high-throughput TCR immunosequencing, statistical association of individual TCRs with disease status, and machine learning. A later analysis re-examined previously published TCR beta repertoires from roughly 720 donors and added high-resolution HLA genotyping to investigate patterns of TCR occurrence. Several DR-DQ haplotypes were treated as single units for association and clustering because of strong linkage in the cohort. Among the roughly 400 genotyped donors, around 81% belonged to the genetic ancestry cluster associated with self-reported Caucasian donors. HLA typing included class I and class II loci at four-digit resolution. A separate validation cohort of roughly 130 different subjects was used in addition to the roughly 720-subject first cohort. A later genetic analysis used genome-wide SNP genotypes for about 60% of the roughly 700 donors, treating that subset as a discovery cohort. The study aimed to test whether signatures of past pathogen exposure could be identified by cataloging public T cell receptors. Donor age, sex, ethnicity and CMV serostatus were compiled together with the repertoire data. An early release that covered some 630 HLA-typed donors contained about 290 gigabases of sequencing data and 75 million to 100 million unique TCR sequences. Typing coverage varied by locus: roughly 620-640 donors for A, B, C, DRB1 and DQB1; approximately 560 for DQA1; nearly 610 for DPA1; approximately 490 for DPB1. An earlier analysis of 587 of the donors used high-throughput TCR beta sequencing to judge whether each TCR beta V gene segment behaved as functional or pseudogenic. Among some 400 genotyped donors of the cohort, an average of around 240,000 unique TCR beta nucleotide sequences were sequenced per donor, about a sixth of them non-productive. In the later analysis, no new phenotypic data were used to find candidate immune exposures; instead, reliance was placed on TCR beta sequences and their occurrence across donors.

Overall study results and their limits: In both the original and validation cohorts, the classifier was reported to diagnose cytomegalovirus status with high specificity and sensitivity. A later analysis reported that several top co-occurrence clusters appeared linked to parvovirus B19, influenza, CMV and Epstein-Barr virus. In this cohort, only TCR beta chains were sequenced, and detectable features were limited by the absence of alpha or paired-chain data. Specific HLA alleles were associated with roughly 16,000 TCR beta sequences at a false discovery rate of 0.05 in a later analysis. Fewer than 20 rarely observed V segments, including chromosome 9 orphons, were excluded from the earlier analysis of a few hundred of the donors because counts were too low. A few of the identified cytomegalovirus-associated TCR beta chains were confirmed in vitro to be specific for cytomegalovirus antigens. A further reported finding was that TCR beta sequences accurately predicted the HLA-A and HLA-B alleles for most subjects in the first cohort. Because HLA typing was missing for some donors at each locus, association tests included only the typed subset. A later analysis found that TCR association rates varied across HLA loci, with DRB1 alleles showing the most associated TCRs and HLA-C alleles the fewest. Assigning TCR associations to individual alleles was difficult when HLA alleles, especially DR and DQ, strongly co-occurred. In a later analysis, most CMV-associated TCR beta chains were found to appear HLA-restricted, with HLA associations seemingly driven largely by CMV exposure. Roughly uniform sequencing depth across donors was assumed in presence/absence analyses, although this assumption may not hold. A later genetic analysis reported fewer N-insertions in productive TCRs among donors in an Asian-associated ancestry cluster than the roughly 640-donor mean. A later analysis found that HLA-associated TCR beta chains were more clonally expanded and had lower generation probabilities than equally common non-associated chains. While some public TCRs were present in many individuals, most TCR sequences turned up only very rarely across donors. In the study, 164 TCR beta chains were listed as associated with cytomegalovirus. A group of highly shared sequence variants was considered likely to be a technical artifact of the sequencing pipeline. The authors suggested that the approach could potentially be generalized to other disease states and immunological phenotypes. An association between a missense DCLRE1C variant and V-gene and J-gene trimming of TCR beta chains was found in a later genetic analysis and replicated in an independent cohort. CMV serostatus was the only immune exposure information available for the cohort. In an earlier analysis of 587 of the donors, most TCR beta V segments appeared in productive rearrangements about 87% or about 30% of the time, broadly matching IMGT annotations. Linkage disequilibrium might explain the correlated functional status among segregating V segments, but an unknown experimental factor could not be ruled out.

The cohort was made up of hundreds of healthy bone marrow donors. At the time of sampling, all cohort members were nominally healthy, though unrecorded immune exposures were likely present. The donor was CMV seronegative and belonged to the group of 352 seronegative cohort members. Each donor provided a peripheral blood sample, and peripheral blood mononuclear cells were used for TCR beta sequencing. The Qiagen DNeasy Blood Extraction Kit was used to extract genomic DNA from the blood cell samples. The method was the immunoSEQ multiplex PCR assay. For the multiplex PCR, a mixture combining 60 forward primers for TCR Vbeta segments and 13 reverse primers for TCR Jbeta segments was used. Amplification of the CDR3 region of rearranged TCR beta genes was performed with a multiplex PCR assay on genomic DNA. The Illumina HiSeq System was used to sequence the amplified TCR beta libraries as 87-base-pair reads. The authors' analysis ran thus. A later analysis counted about 80 million unique TCR beta chains across the 666 repertoires, and some 11 million of these chains were shared by at least two donors. A nearest-neighbor algorithm error-corrected the raw reads and collapsed the reads into unique sequences, merging closely related sequences to remove PCR and sequencing errors. Alignment of CDR3 sequences to IMGT reference sequences was used to assign V, D and J gene segments. For a sequence to be retained, a match of at least six nucleotides was required to both a V gene segment and a J gene segment. Rearrangements were classified as productive when the CDR3 lacked stop codons and remained in frame with V and J, and all other rearrangements were classified as non-productive. CDR3 was defined by IMGT convention, running from the second conserved V-encoded cysteine to the conserved J-encoded phenylalanine. The earlier analysis of about 500 of the donors excluded sequences that lacked an unambiguous match to a single V gene segment. In an earlier analysis of some 590 of the donors, a V segment was called functional when productive rearrangements were above 56.7%, and segregating when the standard deviation between donors exceeded 5%. A statistical classification framework was built for diagnosing cytomegalovirus status from the catalog of TCR beta chain sequences. A later analysis assigned V and J genes by comparing TCR nucleotide sequences with IMGT/GENE-DB human TR gene sequences. Using the TCRdist pipeline, a later analysis assigned CDR3 sequences along with most-parsimonious VDJ recombination scenarios. A later analysis defined each TCR beta chain by its CDR3 amino acid sequence plus V-gene family, and excluded reads lacking a unique V-gene family. As a way to deal with suspected cross-contamination and a sequencing artifact, a later analysis dropped 500 to 700 nucleotide sequences that were highly shared and had low generation probability. In a later analysis, a clonal expansion index was calculated for each public chain from normalized within-repertoire ranks of inferred template counts. In a later analysis, generation probabilities were computed using a VDJ recombination model fitted to out-of-frame rearrangements, and the results were checked against IGoR. A later analysis scored TCR-TCR, TCR-HLA and TCR-CMV co-occurrence with hypergeometric tests, applying a repertoire-size bias correction to TCR pairs. To estimate false discovery rates, a later analysis permuted the HLA or CMV assignments 20 times. In a later analysis, co-occurring TCRs were grouped using DBSCAN, and TCRdist sequence similarity was added for clustering within HLA-allele-positive subsets. Co-occurrence clustering excluded repertoires with fewer than 30,000 or more than 120,000 public chains, plus five with anomalous nucleotide sharing. In TCRdb, the immuneACCESS table is reduced to in-frame sequences with V and J assigned. These tables do not hold every clone; where another copy was compared, an unresolved V gene accounts for under half, and the others remain unexplained. The V and J calls and clone size come from that table; D and trimming were worked out from the DNA. The sample data list some 150,000 clones, and 87% of these were observed just once. The leading ten clones occupy over 0.8% of the sample.

This clone was picked up one time. This clone's antigen is unknown. The record has no base qualities; no much larger clone is one base away. This receptor was taken from a woman between 25 and 40 years old in good health and CMV-seronegative. The sequencing sample was made of PBMCs.

In nucleotides, the sequence is TGCGCCAGCAGTGAGTCGCCGGGAGGGTTGAATACGCAGTATTTT. It codes for CASSESPGGLNTQYF. The rearrangement joined TRBV10-1 to TRBJ2-3, and 8 junctional nucleotides match TRBD2. There are 15 amino acids in the CDR3, from cysteine to phenylalanine inclusive. Of all the DNA, just the CDR3 is kept, 45 bases in frame from base 1. The germline V gene (reference sequence) supplies CDR1 WNHNN and CDR2 SYGVQD. Clipping removes 0 bases from V and 7 bases from J, with 6 as the unmatched junction base count.